Sequencing of this T cell receptor beta chain was carried out in a study of blood T cell repertoires in COVID-19. The table came from immunoSEQ multiplex PCR; TCRdb's copy has only in-frame clones and leaves some out. The table has about 260,000 clones, roughly 89% seen once. This CDR3 spans 16 amino acids. J was trimmed by 0 bases and V by 6 bases; bases with no gene match: 3. Germline V gene lookup returns CDR1 ENHRY and CDR2 SYGVKD. This clonotype originated in a woman in her 40s who had recovered from COVID-19. The sequencing sample was made of peripheral blood. J is TRBJ2-2 and V is TRBV10-3; TRBD2 matches 11 bases. CDR3 DNA sequence: TGTGCCATCAGCCAGGGACTAGCGGCGAACACCGGGGAGCTGTTTTTT. Its protein is CAISQGLAANTGELFF.